These 30 T cell receptor beta chains were all obtained from the same sample, sequenced in a study of T cell responses to AZD1222 COVID-19 vaccine. Produced via immunoSEQ multiplex PCR; TCRdb's table is partial and in-frame only. The sample yields some 110,000 clones, 88% seen once. Sequencing used peripheral blood, obtained on day 0 of AZD1222 vaccination. These receptor sequences come from an adult in good health.

V usage is TRBV11-2 and J usage is TRBJ1-5; D is unclear. The germline CDR1 and CDR2 sequences are SGHAT and FQNNGV. Deletions cut 2 bases from V and 7 bases from J, with 9 bases between. The CDR3 contains 13 residues. For the CDR3, the DNA is TGTGCCAGCAGCTTATCGGTCACGCAGCCCCAGCATTTT. As protein: CASSLSVTQPQHF.

CDR3 coding DNA: TGTGCCAGCAGCTTCTCCGGGAAGGAGGATACGCAGTATTTT. It codes for CASSFSGKEDTQYF. The chain uses TRBV7-9 and TRBJ2-3, with a tentative D call TRBD2 (5 bases). Trimming removed 3 bases from V and 6 bases from J, with 13 bases in between. CDR1 and CDR2 from the germline V gene are SEHNR and FQNEAQ (reference sequence). This CDR3 is built from 14 residues.

The chain has TRBV12-3 or TRBV12-4 and TRBJ1-4; TRBD1 might be the D (6 bases). The V and J ends lost 3 bases and 5 bases respectively, with 7 bases between them. The CDR3 loop spans 13 amino acids. DNA for the CDR3: TGTGCCAGCAGTTTTAGGGGGAATGAAAAACTGTTTTTT. Translating it yields CASSFRGNEKLFF.

The chain joins TRBV12-5 to TRBJ2-3; D call uncertain. Deletions cut 2 bases from V and 2 bases from J, with 5 bases between. The germline gives CDR1 LGHNT, CDR2 FRNRAP. The CDR3 loop spans 13 amino acids. The CDR3 loop is CASGLPTTDTQYF. In nucleotides, the CDR3 is TGTGCTAGTGGTTTGCCCACCACAGATACGCAGTATTTT.

The V gene is TRBV7-9, the J gene TRBJ2-1; 9 bases are a match to TRBD1. Trimming took 4 bases from V and 10 from J; bases not matched to a gene: 8. Per germline, CDR1 SEHNR and CDR2 FQNEAQ (reference sequence). CDR3 length: 14 residues. Written as DNA, the CDR3 is TGTGCCAGCAGCTCCTGGCGGGACAGGGAGGAGCAGTTCTTC. This translates into CASSSWRDREEQFF. Supplemented by reference TRBV7-9 and TRBJ2-1, the full variable domain reads DTGVSQNPRHKITKRGQNVTFRCDPISEHNRLYWYRQTLGQGPEFLTYFQNEAQLEKSRLLSDRFSAERPKGSFSTLEIQRTEQGDSAMYLCASSSWRDREEQFFGPGTRLTVL.

This sequence joins TRBV11-2 and TRBJ1-3, with TRBD1 matching over 9 bases. This CDR3 spans 14 amino acids. Unmatched junction bases numbered 3, after V lost 5 bases and J lost 4 bases. Germline V gene sequence: CDR1 SGHAT, CDR2 FQNNGV. The CDR3 region has the DNA TGTGCCAGCAGCCCAGGGACAGGGGGAAACACCATATATTTT. Its translation: CASSPGTGGNTIYF.

This clone was observed a few times. The rearrangement joins TRBV11-3 to TRBJ2-7; TRBD2 aligns across 9 bases. The germline V gene has CDR1 SGHNT and CDR2 YENEEA. J was trimmed by 5 bases and V by 2 bases; bases with no gene match: 4. The CDR3 loop spans 14 amino acids. The CDR3 nucleotides read TGTGCCAGCAGCTTAAGCGGGGGGTTCAACGAGCAGTACTTC. Translating gives CASSLSGGFNEQYF.

This clone was seen once. This rearrangement joins TRBV14 to TRBJ2-5; 8 positions match TRBD1. Per the germline V gene, CDR1 is SGHDN and CDR2 is FVKESK. This CDR3 spans 15 amino acids. J was trimmed by 4 bases and V by 1 base; bases with no gene match: 5. CDR3 nucleotides: TGTGCCAGCAGCCAAGGGACAGGGAGTGGAGAGACCCAGTACTTC. Amino acid sequence: CASSQGTGSGETQYF.

J is TRBJ2-4 and V is TRBV7-9; 13 bases are a match to TRBD2. Germline lookup yields CDR1 SEHNR and CDR2 FQNEAQ (reference sequence). V shed 5 bases and J 8 bases; nucleotides not matched to a gene: 9. The CDR3 has 16 residues. CDR3 coding DNA: TGTGCCAGCAGCAGGACTAGCGGGAGTGGTATATACATTCAGTACTTC. It translates to CASSRTSGSGIYIQYF.

This clone was recorded once. This chain uses TRBV24-1 with TRBJ2-5, with 7 nucleotides matching TRBD1. The length of the CDR3 is 15 residues. Germline-derived CDR1 and CDR2 are KGHDR and SFDVKD. After removal of 2 bases from V and 5 bases from J, the junction contained 7 bases not matched to a gene. This CDR3 is CATSDSGTASETQYF. The CDR3 nucleotides are TGTGCCACCAGTGATTCCGGGACAGCTAGCGAGACCCAGTACTTC.

The chain has TRBV11-2 and TRBJ2-1; 9 positions agree with TRBD2. This CDR3 is 15 amino acids long. Looked up from germline, CDR1 is SGHAT and CDR2 is FQNNGV. V shed 1 base and J 6 bases; nucleotides not matched to a gene: 4. The CDR3 protein is CASSLVAGGPNEQFF. In DNA form, the CDR3 reads TGTGCCAGCAGCTTAGTGGCGGGAGGGCCCAATGAGCAGTTCTTC.

The genes are TRBV4-1 and TRBJ2-7, with TRBD1 matching 8 bases. The CDR3 is 16 amino acids. Per germline, CDR1 MGHRA and CDR2 YSYEKL. V trimming: 4 bases; J trimming: 2 bases; junction bases outside the gene matches: 10. DNA for the CDR3: TGCGCCAGCAGCCTCAATGACAGGGGAACCGCCTACGAGCAGTACTTC. Its protein is CASSLNDRGTAYEQYF.

The V gene is TRBV29-1, the J gene TRBJ1-1, with unresolved D. The ends were cut back, 2 bases at V and 4 bases at J, with 11 bases in the middle. This CDR3 comprises 13 residues. The V gene's germline CDR1 is SQVTM and CDR2 ANQGSEA. CDR3 DNA sequence: TGCAGCGTTGAAAGGGCCACGGGCACTGAAGCTTTCTTT. It codes for CSVERATGTEAFF.

The V gene is TRBV19, the J gene TRBJ1-5; D call uncertain. CDR3 size: 14 residues. Germline lookup yields CDR1 LNHDA and CDR2 SQIVND (reference sequence). V lost 1 base and J lost 2, with 6 bases in between. The CDR3, as DNA: TGTGCCAGTAGTATAGTGGACGGCAATCAGCCCCAGCATTTT. Translated, it gives CASSIVDGNQPQHF.

There are a few counts of this clone. The J gene is TRBJ2-5, the V gene TRBV5-1, with 8 bases that match TRBD1. After removal of 5 bases from V and 1 base from J, the junction contained 7 bases not matched to a gene. This CDR3 comprises 15 residues. Germline V gene lookup returns CDR1 SGHRS and CDR2 YFSETQ. The CDR3 loop is CASRRLQGGQETQYF. As DNA, the CDR3 is TGCGCCAGCAGACGGTTACAGGGGGGCCAAGAGACCCAGTACTTC. The variable domain in full, with the rest retrieved from reference TRBV5-1 and TRBJ2-5, is KAGVTQTPRYLIKTRGQQVTLSCSPISGHRSVSWYQQTPGQGLQFLFEYFSETQRNKGNFPGRFSGRQFSNSRSEMNVSTLELGDSALYLCASRRLQGGQETQYFGPGTRLLVL.

The J gene is TRBJ1-6, the V gene TRBV11-2; D unclear. Trimming stripped 0 bases from V and 7 bases from J, with 13 bases between. Per the germline V gene, CDR1 is SGHAT and CDR2 is FQNNGV. There are 16 residues in the CDR3. The CDR3 DNA reads as TGTGCCAGCAGCTTAGAGGCCGGATGGTCGAATTCACCCCTCCACTTT. This translates into CASSLEAGWSNSPLHF.

The V and J genes are TRBV11-3 and TRBJ2-6; D is possibly TRBD1 (7 bases). The V and J ends lost 0 bases and 0 bases respectively, with 15 bases between them. The CDR3 has 19 amino acids. Germline V gene sequence: CDR1 SGHNT, CDR2 YENEEA. CDR3 coding DNA: TGTGCCAGCAGCTTAGAGGGGAGGACAGGTCTCTCTGGGGCCAACGTCCTGACTTTC. It specifies CASSLEGRTGLSGANVLTF.

About this clone: This sample also contains other DNA sequences that code for the same CDR3. V usage is TRBV11-2 and J usage is TRBJ2-2; 7 positions agree with TRBD2. Germline V gene lookup returns CDR1 SGHAT and CDR2 FQNNGV. This CDR3 region has 15 residues. V lost 3 bases and J lost 4; bases outside the gene matches: 5. The CDR3 region has the DNA TGTGCCAGCAGCTTGGCGGGAGACGCCACCGGGGAGCTGTTTTTT. Amino acid sequence: CASSLAGDATGELFF.

J is TRBJ1-2 and V is TRBV19; D is undetermined. The CDR3 runs to 14 residues. Germline lookup yields CDR1 LNHDA and CDR2 SQIVND (reference sequence). The V end lost 5 bases, the J end lost 4 bases, and 14 bases lay between the germline ends. For the CDR3, the DNA is TGTGCCAGTAGTCTCGGCCCAGGACGCTATGGCTACACCTTC. This gives the protein CASSLGPGRYGYTF.

This chain links TRBV12-3 or TRBV12-4 with TRBJ1-5; no clear D gene. The CDR3 runs 13 residues. V dropped 3 bases and J dropped 2 bases, with 5 bases sitting between them. The CDR3 DNA reads TGTGCCAGCAGTTTCTGGCGCAATCAGCCCCAGCATTTT. Protein sequence: CASSFWRNQPQHF.

The CDR3 coding sequence is TGTGCCAGCCGAGGTAGGCAGGAAGGCAATGAGCAGTTCTTC. It specifies CASRGRQEGNEQFF. The chain couples TRBV7-9 to TRBJ2-1; D gene uncertain. The CDR3 spans 14 residues. Trimming left V 8 bases short and J 6 bases short, with 17 bases between. Germline-derived CDR1 and CDR2 are SEHNR and FQNEAQ (reference sequence).

The chain recombines TRBV28 with TRBJ2-5, with 8 bases aligning to TRBD2. Germline CDR1 is MDHEN and CDR2 is SYDVKM. This CDR3 has 14 residues. J was trimmed by 4 bases and V by 3 bases; bases with no gene match: 4. This chain's CDR3 is CASSFAGGGETQYF. The CDR3 bases are TGTGCCAGCAGTTTCGCGGGGGGAGGAGAGACCCAGTACTTC.

This clone was recorded only once. The chain is built from TRBV30 and TRBJ1-1; no definite D call. CDR1 GTSNPN and CDR2 SVGIG come from the germline V gene (reference sequence). Trimming removed 0 bases at V and 8 bases at J, with 7 bases between. CDR3 length: 11 amino acids. CDR3 amino acids: CAWSVLGEAFF. As DNA, the CDR3 is TGTGCCTGGAGTGTATTGGGGGAAGCTTTCTTT.

V and J are TRBV28 and TRBJ2-2, with 9 bases matching TRBD1. Germline V gene sequence: CDR1 MDHEN, CDR2 SYDVKM. The V gene end was trimmed by 1 base and the J gene end by 2 bases; junction bases not matched to a gene: 2. The CDR3 covers 16 residues. CDR3 sequence: CASSLLTGGNTGELFF. CDR3 nucleotides: TGTGCCAGCAGTTTATTGACAGGGGGAAACACCGGGGAGCTGTTTTTT.

The chain uses TRBV5-8 and TRBJ2-3; possibly TRBD1 or TRBD2 for D (5 bases each). Trimming removed 5 bases from V and 1 base from J, with 11 bases in between. The CDR3 runs 14 residues. The germline CDR1 and CDR2 sequences are SGHTS and YDEGEE. The CDR3 DNA is TGTGCCAGCAGTAGAGGGGTGGGCACAGATACGCAGTATTTT. Encoded protein: CASSRGVGTDTQYF.

The CDR3 reads CASSLGRGRETYGYTF. For the CDR3, the DNA is TGCGCCAGCAGCTTGGGTCGTGGCAGGGAAACCTATGGCTACACCTTC. The chain carries TRBV5-1 and TRBJ1-2; D might be TRBD1 (5 bases). The CDR3 length is 16 residues. CDR1 is SGHRS and CDR2 is YFSETQ in the germline V gene. Trimming pared 0 bases from V and 4 bases from J, leaving 16 bases between.

This sequence joins TRBV10-2 and TRBJ1-4; D gene uncertain. Trimming removed 11 bases from V and 1 base from J, with 11 bases in between. This CDR3 is 13 amino acids long. The V gene's germline CDR1 is WSHSY and CDR2 SAAADI. CDR3 in DNA: TGCGCCGTAAGGGCCAGAACTAATGAAAAACTGTTTTTT. Translation gives CAVRARTNEKLFF.

V is TRBV4-2 and J is TRBJ1-2, with D perhaps TRBD1 (5 bases). V gave up 8 bases and J gave up 4 bases, with 8 bases separating them. Germline loops: CDR1 LGHNA, CDR2 YNFKEQ. The CDR3 runs to 11 residues. Here the CDR3 DNA reads TGTGCCAGCGGGGGGACCTATGGCTACACCTTC. This sequence encodes CASGGTYGYTF.

The rearrangement uses TRBV5-4 and TRBJ2-3; 9 bases agree with TRBD2. The CDR3 spans 16 residues. The germline CDR1 and CDR2 sequences are SGHNT and YYREEE (reference sequence). The J segment lost 3 bases and the V segment lost 7 bases, leaving 12 bases of the junction unmatched. The CDR3 DNA sequence: TGTGCCAGCGGTAGGGCGGGAGGGCCGAATACAGATACGCAGTATTTT. The encoded protein is CASGRAGGPNTDTQYF.

V and J are TRBV18 and TRBJ2-5; 8 bases are shared with TRBD2. There are 14 residues in the CDR3. Trimming took 6 bases from V and 5 from J; bases not matched to a gene: 8. The germline V gene has CDR1 KGHSH and CDR2 LQKENI. The CDR3 DNA follows: TGTGCCAGCTCCGTTACTAGCGGTAGGGAGACCCAGTACTTC. Translating gives CASSVTSGRETQYF.